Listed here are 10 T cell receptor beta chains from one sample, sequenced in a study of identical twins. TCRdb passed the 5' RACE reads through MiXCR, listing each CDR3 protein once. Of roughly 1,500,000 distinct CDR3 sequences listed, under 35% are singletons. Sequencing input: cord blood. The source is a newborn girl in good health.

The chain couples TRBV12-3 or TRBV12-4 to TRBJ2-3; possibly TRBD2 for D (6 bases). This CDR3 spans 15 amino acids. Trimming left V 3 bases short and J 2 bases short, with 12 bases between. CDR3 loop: CASSFRSGFTDTQYF. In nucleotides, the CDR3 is TGTGCCAGCAGTTTTAGAAGCGGGTTCACAGATACGCAGTATTTT.

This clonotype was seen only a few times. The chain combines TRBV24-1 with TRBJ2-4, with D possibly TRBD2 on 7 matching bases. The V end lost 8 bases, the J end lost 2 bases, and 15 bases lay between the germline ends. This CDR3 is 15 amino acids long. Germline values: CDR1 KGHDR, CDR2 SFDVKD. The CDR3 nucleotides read TGTGCCACCAACCTGGGGGGGGCATCCAAAAACATTCAGTACTTC. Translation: CATNLGGASKNIQYF.

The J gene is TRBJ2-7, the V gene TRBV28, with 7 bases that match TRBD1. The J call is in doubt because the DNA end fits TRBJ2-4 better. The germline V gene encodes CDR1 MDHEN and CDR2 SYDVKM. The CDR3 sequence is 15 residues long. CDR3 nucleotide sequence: TGTGCCAGCAGTTTATTTCCTATCACAGGGGACATTCAGTACTTC. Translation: CASSLFPITGDIQYF.

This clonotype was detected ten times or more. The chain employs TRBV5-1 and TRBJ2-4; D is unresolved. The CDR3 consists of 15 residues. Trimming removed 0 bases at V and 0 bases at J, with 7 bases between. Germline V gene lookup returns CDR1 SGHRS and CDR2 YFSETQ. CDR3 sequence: CASSLGHLAKNIQYF. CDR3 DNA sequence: TGCGCCAGCAGCTTGGGACACCTAGCCAAAAACATTCAGTACTTC.

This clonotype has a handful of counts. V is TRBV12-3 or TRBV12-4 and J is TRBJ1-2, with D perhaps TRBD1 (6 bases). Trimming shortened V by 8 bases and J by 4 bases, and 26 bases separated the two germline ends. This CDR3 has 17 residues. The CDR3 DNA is TGTGCCAGCCATTATGGCCCGACCAGGGGCCGGGGCTATGGCTACACCTTC. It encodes CASHYGPTRGRGYGYTF.

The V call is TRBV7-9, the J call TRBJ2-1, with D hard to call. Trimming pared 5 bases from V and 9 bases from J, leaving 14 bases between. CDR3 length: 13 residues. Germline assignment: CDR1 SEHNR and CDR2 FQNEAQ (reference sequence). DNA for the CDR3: TGTGCCAGCAGCCCTCACCCTACGAGTGAGCAGTTCTTC. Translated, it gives CASSPHPTSEQFF. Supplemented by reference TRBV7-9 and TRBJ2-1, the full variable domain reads DTGVSQNPRHKITKRGQNVTFRCDPISEHNRLYWYRQTLGQGPEFLTYFQNEAQLEKSRLLSDRFSAERPKGSFSTLEIQRTEQGDSAMYLCASSPHPTSEQFFGPGTRLTVL.

CDR3 amino acids: CASSYRQSTYEQYF. CDR3 bases: TGTGCCAGCAGTTACCGTCAGTCGACCTACGAGCAGTACTTC. V and J are TRBV6-2 or TRBV6-3 and TRBJ2-7; no clear D gene. This CDR3 spans 14 amino acids. V lost 2 bases to trimming and J lost 2 bases, with 10 bases between them. Germline-derived CDR1 and CDR2 are MNHEY and SVGEGT.

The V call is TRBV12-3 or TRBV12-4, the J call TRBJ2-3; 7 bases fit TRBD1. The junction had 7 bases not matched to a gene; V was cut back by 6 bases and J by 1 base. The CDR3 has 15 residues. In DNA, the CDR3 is TGTGCCAGCAGATACAGGGGTTGGGGCACAGATACGCAGTATTTT. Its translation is CASRYRGWGTDTQYF.

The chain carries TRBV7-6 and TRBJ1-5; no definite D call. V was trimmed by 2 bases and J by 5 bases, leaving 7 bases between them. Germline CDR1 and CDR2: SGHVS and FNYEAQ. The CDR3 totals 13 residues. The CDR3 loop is CASSLRAHQPQHF. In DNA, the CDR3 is TGTGCCAGCAGCTTACGTGCTCATCAGCCCCAGCATTTT.

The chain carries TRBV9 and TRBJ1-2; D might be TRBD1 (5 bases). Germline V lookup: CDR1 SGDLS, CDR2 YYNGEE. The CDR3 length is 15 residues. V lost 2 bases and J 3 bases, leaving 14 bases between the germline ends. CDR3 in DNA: TGTGCCAGCAGCGTCTATAACCCGGGGGACTATGGCTACACCTTC. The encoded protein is CASSVYNPGDYGYTF.